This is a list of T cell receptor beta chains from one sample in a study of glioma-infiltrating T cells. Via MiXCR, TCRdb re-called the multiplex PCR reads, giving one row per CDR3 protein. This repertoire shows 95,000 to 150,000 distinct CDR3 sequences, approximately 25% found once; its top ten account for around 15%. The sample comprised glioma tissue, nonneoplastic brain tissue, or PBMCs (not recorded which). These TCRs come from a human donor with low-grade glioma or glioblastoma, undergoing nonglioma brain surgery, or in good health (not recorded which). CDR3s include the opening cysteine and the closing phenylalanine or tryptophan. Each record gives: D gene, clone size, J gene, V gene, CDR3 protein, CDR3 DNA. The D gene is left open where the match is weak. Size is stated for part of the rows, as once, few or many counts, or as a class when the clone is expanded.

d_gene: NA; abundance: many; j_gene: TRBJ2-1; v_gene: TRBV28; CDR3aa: CASSRSPNEQFF; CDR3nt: TGTGCCAGCAGCCGGAGTCCCAATGAGCAGTTCTTC
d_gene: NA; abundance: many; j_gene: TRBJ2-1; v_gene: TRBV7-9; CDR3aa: CASSPRASIGNEQFF; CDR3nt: TGTGCCAGCAGCCCGAGGGCTAGTATTGGCAATGAGCAGTTCTTC
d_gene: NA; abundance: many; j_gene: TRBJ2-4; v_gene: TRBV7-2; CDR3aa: CASSLGGRIAKNIQYF; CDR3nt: TGTGCCAGCAGCTTAGGGGGGAGGATAGCCAAAAACATTCAGTACTTC
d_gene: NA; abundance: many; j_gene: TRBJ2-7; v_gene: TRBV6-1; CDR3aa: CASSQRQGPNEQYF; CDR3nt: TGTGCCAGCAGTCAACGCCAGGGGCCTAACGAGCAGTACTTC
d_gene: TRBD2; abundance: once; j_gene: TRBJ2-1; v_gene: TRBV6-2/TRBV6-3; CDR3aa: CASRSSGGPYEQFF; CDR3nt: TGTGCCAGCAGATCCTCGGGGGGACCCTATGAGCAGTTCTTC
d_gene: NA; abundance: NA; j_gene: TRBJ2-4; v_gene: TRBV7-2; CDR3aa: CASSFTYIRGTLAKNIQYF; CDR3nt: TGTGCCAGCAGCTTTACCTATATTAGAGGCACCCTAGCCAAAAACATTCAGTACTTC
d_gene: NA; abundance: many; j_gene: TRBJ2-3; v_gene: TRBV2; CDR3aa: CASSERRDPPDTQYF; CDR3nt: TGTGCCAGCAGTGAAAGGCGGGACCCACCAGATACGCAGTATTTT
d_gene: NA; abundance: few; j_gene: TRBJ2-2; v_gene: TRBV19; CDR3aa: CAGTRGRENTGELFF; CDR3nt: TGTGCCGGTACACGGGGGCGGGAGAACACCGGGGAGCTGTTTTTT
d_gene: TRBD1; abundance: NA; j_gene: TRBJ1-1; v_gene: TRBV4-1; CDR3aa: CASSQRGQGAGNTEAFF; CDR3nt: TGCGCCAGCAGCCAACGAGGACAGGGGGCCGGGAACACTGAAGCTTTCTTT
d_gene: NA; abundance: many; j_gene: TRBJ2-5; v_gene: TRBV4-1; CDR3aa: CASSQSHGVETQYF; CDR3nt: TGCGCCAGCAGCCAGTCCCACGGGGTAGAGACCCAGTACTTC
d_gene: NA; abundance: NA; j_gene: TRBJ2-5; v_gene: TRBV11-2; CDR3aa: CASSVVSIGETQYF; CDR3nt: TGTGCCAGCAGCGTCGTTAGTATCGGGGAGACCCAGTACTTC
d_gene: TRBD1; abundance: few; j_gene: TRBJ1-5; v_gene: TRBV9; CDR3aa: CASSPTRDRAKRQPQHF; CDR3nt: TGTGCCAGCAGCCCAACTAGGGACAGGGCGAAGAGACAGCCCCAGCATTTT
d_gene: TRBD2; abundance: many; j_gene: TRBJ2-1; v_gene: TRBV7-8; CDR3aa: CASSLGVAGTRAEQFF; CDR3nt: TGTGCCAGCAGCTTAGGGGTAGCGGGGACCCGAGCAGAGCAGTTCTTC
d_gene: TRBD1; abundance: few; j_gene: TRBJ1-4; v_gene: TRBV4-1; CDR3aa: CASTRTGLRSGNEKLFF; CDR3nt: TGCGCCAGCACCCGGACAGGGTTAAGGTCCGGAAATGAAAAACTGTTTTTT
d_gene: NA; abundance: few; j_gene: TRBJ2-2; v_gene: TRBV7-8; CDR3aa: CASSSTPRTGELFF; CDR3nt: TGTGCCAGCAGCTCGACTCCCCGAACCGGGGAGCTGTTTTTT
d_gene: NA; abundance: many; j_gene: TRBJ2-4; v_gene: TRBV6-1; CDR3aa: CASLSRTRDIQYF; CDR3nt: TGTGCCAGCCTAAGCCGCACTCGGGACATTCAGTACTTC
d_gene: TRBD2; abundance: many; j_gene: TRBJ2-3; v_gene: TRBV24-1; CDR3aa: CATSREGDTQYF; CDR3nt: TGTGCCACCAGTCGGGAGGGAGATACGCAGTATTTT